This T cell receptor (beta chain) was sequenced in a study of blood T cell repertoires in COVID-19. TCRdb keeps only in-frame clones here, not all; method: immunoSEQ multiplex PCR. The repertoire has approximately 100,000 clones, approximately 87% of them found once; the top ten carry 5.5% to 8.5%. The CDR3 covers 13 residues. The trim removed 10 bases at V and 12 bases at J, leaving 15 bases unmatched. In germline, CDR1 is LGHNT, CDR2 FRNRAP. Sequencing was performed on peripheral blood. The chain carries TRBV12-5 and TRBJ1-1; 9 bases match TRBD1. This receptor was taken from a woman in her forties or fifties with acute or convalescent COVID-19. DNA of the CDR3: TGTGCTATGTGGAGTCCAACAGGGGGCTGGACTTTCTTT. This translates into CAMWSPTGGWTFF.